This T cell receptor (beta chain) appears in the sequencing data of a study of blood T cell repertoires in COVID-19. Turning to the study itself: Sources were T cells, B-cell-depleted T cells, or PBMCs; the material itself was cDNA or gDNA.

This clone was counted between two and nine times. This CDR3 spans 14 amino acids. Trimming cost V 10 bases and J 4 bases, with 17 bases left between them. Germline V gene data show CDR1 as SGHNT and CDR2 as YYREEE (reference sequence). Per the study methods: Estimates of nucleated cell counts were drawn from the amplification of reference gene primers. Method: immunoSEQ multiplex PCR; TCRdb's copy keeps in-frame clones and lacks some. The V and J calls and clone size were taken over from that table, and D and trimming were inferred from the DNA. The sample yields 350,000 to 400,000 clones, about nine tenths seen once.

The chain recombines TRBV5-4 with TRBJ2-2, with D possibly being TRBD2 (7 bases). The origin of this receptor is a middle-aged woman who had been exposed to COVID-19. Sequencing was carried out using PBMCs or T cells enriched from blood (not recorded which). The CDR3 sequence: CASRRGTSTGELFF. As DNA, the CDR3 is TGTGCCTCCCGGCGGGGGACATCCACCGGGGAGCTGTTTTTT.